The rows below give T cell receptor beta chains drawn from one sample of a study of CD8+CD57+ T cells in acquired aplastic anemia. MiXCR, run by TCRdb on the reads, gives a single entry per CDR3 protein. The repertoire includes around 430,000 distinct CDR3 sequences, around 33% of them detected once, and 0.82% sits in the top ten. The sample consisted of sorted CD4+, CD8+, or CD8+CD57+ T cells (not recorded which) from PBMCs. The receptor set was obtained from a human donor with aplastic anemia. Both conserved end residues are part of each CDR3. The D gene is left open where the match is weak. Part of the rows lack a size; the others show once, few, many or a class for expanded clones.

>TRBV5-8|TRBJ2-2|-|-|14
CASIQGLNTGELFF
TGTGCCAGCATCCAGGGGCTGAACACCGGGGAGCTGTTTTTT
>TRBV4-2|TRBJ2-7|-|-|17
CASSQPMVGSGTYEQYF
TGTGCCAGCAGCCAACCGATGGTGGGGTCGGGTACCTACGAGCAGTACTTC
>TRBV6-1|TRBJ1-1|-|-|13
CASRSGVLTEAFF
TGTGCCAGCAGGTCCGGGGTTCTGACTGAAGCTTTCTTT
>TRBV29-1|TRBJ1-2|-|-|13
CSAPRGPIGGYTF
TGCAGCGCCCCCCGGGGGCCTATAGGTGGCTACACCTTC
>TRBV5-6|TRBJ1-6|-|TRBD1|16
CASSLELGTGRSPLHF
TGTGCCAGCAGCTTGGAGCTTGGGACAGGGCGTTCACCCCTCCACTTT
>TRBV29-1|TRBJ2-7|many|TRBD2|14
CSVADSGGAFEQYF
TGCAGCGTTGCCGACAGCGGGGGGGCCTTCGAGCAGTACTTC
>TRBV20-1|TRBJ1-5|few|-|16
CSANPGQFSRNQPQHF
TGCAGTGCTAACCCGGGACAATTCAGTCGAAACCAGCCCCAGCATTTT
>TRBV2|TRBJ1-5|few|-|14
CASSRRGLGQPQHF
TGTGCCAGCAGTCGTAGGGGCTTGGGGCAGCCCCAGCATTTT
>TRBV15|TRBJ2-7|-|-|14
CATRKGQERYEQYF
TGTGCCACCAGAAAGGGGCAGGAGCGTTACGAGCAGTACTTC
>TRBV3-1|TRBJ2-1|-|-|12
CASSPNNNEQFF
TGTGCCAGCAGCCCCAACAACAATGAGCAGTTCTTC
>TRBV10-3|TRBJ1-1|once|TRBD1|15
CAISAYGTGVTEAFF
TGTGCCATCAGTGCTTACGGGACAGGGGTCACTGAAGCTTTCTTT
>TRBV4-2|TRBJ2-1|-|TRBD2|15
CASSRLAGARNEQFF
TGTGCCAGCAGCCGACTAGCGGGGGCGCGCAATGAGCAGTTCTTC
>TRBV15|TRBJ1-2|many|TRBD1|16
CATSYRSQGAPRGYTF
TGTGCCACCAGCTATCGATCACAGGGGGCTCCTCGGGGCTACACCTTC
>TRBV20-1|TRBJ1-6|many|TRBD1|14
CSARRDRANSPLHF
TGCAGTGCTAGAAGGGACAGAGCAAATTCACCCCTCCACTTT
>TRBV9|TRBJ1-1|once|-|16
CASSVGGGRLNTEAFF
TGTGCCAGCAGCGTAGGGGGCGGCAGATTGAACACTGAAGCTTTCTTT
>TRBV15|TRBJ2-3|many|TRBD2|16
CATSRVGLAGGDTQYF
TGTGCCACCAGCAGAGTGGGACTAGCGGGAGGAGATACGCAGTATTTT
>TRBV24-1|TRBJ2-7|few|TRBD1|15
CATSESGQGAHEQYF
TGTGCCACCAGTGAGTCGGGACAGGGCGCCCACGAGCAGTACTTC
>TRBV24-1|TRBJ2-3|many|-|13
CATGEPSTDTQYF
TGTGCCACCGGGGAGCCTAGCACAGATACGCAGTATTTT
>TRBV4-3|TRBJ2-1|-|TRBD1|14
CASSQERGLREQFF
TGCGCCAGCAGCCAAGAGAGGGGGCTAAGGGAGCAGTTCTTC
>TRBV20-1|TRBJ2-5|few|-|14
CSMSGSVVGETQYF
TGCAGCATGTCGGGGTCGGTGGTAGGGGAGACCCAGTACTTC
>TRBV11-2|TRBJ2-7|-|TRBD1|16
CASSALAGQGHYEQYF
TGTGCCAGCAGCGCCCTGGCGGGACAGGGTCACTACGAGCAGTACTTC
>TRBV6-1|TRBJ2-5|few|-|13
CASSARGQETQYF
TGTGCCAGCAGTGCCCGGGGCCAAGAGACCCAGTACTTC
>TRBV2|TRBJ2-7|many|TRBD2|15
CASSVGGLAGVEQYF
TGTGCCAGCAGTGTGGGGGGGCTAGCGGGAGTCGAGCAGTACTTC
>TRBV6-1|TRBJ2-7|many|TRBD1|14
CASSGQGESYEQYF
TGTGCCAGCAGCGGACAGGGTGAATCCTACGAGCAGTACTTC
>TRBV7-6|TRBJ1-6|-|-|14
CANSLGGLNSPLHF
TGTGCCAACAGCTTAGGGGGACTGAATTCACCCCTCCACTTT
>TRBV7-2|TRBJ2-5|-|-|16
CASSLTRQTRAETQYF
TGTGCCAGCAGCTTAACCAGACAGACCCGGGCAGAGACCCAGTACTTC
>TRBV6-1|TRBJ1-3|-|-|13
CASSPRQDDTIYF
TGTGCCAGCAGTCCTCGACAGGATGACACCATATATTTT
>TRBV5-6|TRBJ1-2|many|TRBD1|13
CASSERDSYGYTF
TGTGCCAGCAGCGAGAGGGACAGCTATGGCTACACCTTC
>TRBV20-1|TRBJ2-4|few|-|13
CSASEVAKNIQYF
TGCAGTGCTAGTGAAGTAGCCAAAAACATTCAGTACTTC
>TRBV24-1|TRBJ1-2|many|TRBD1|14
CATSGTGYSYGYTF
TGTGCCACCTCCGGGACAGGGTATTCTTATGGCTACACCTTC
>TRBV14|TRBJ1-6|many|-|14
CASSPRIGNSPLHF
TGTGCCAGCAGCCCCCGAATTGGAAATTCACCCCTCCACTTT
>TRBV12-3/TRBV12-4|TRBJ2-7|-|TRBD2|21
CASSPRRAGTSGRKGPYEQYF
TGTGCCAGCAGTCCCAGGAGGGCCGGGACTAGCGGGAGAAAGGGACCCTACGAGCAGTACTTC
>TRBV19|TRBJ1-1|few|-|12
CATGREDTEAFF
TGTGCCACCGGCAGGGAGGACACTGAAGCTTTCTTT
>TRBV5-4|TRBJ2-3|once|TRBD1|15
CASSLGTGGGDTQYF
TGTGCCAGCAGCTTGGGGACAGGGGGAGGAGATACGCAGTATTTT
>TRBV20-1|TRBJ2-1|-|-|12
CSGKRGGNEQFF
TGCAGTGGAAAGAGGGGGGGCAATGAGCAGTTCTTC
>TRBV20-1|TRBJ2-3|few|-|14
CSASFTASTDTQYF
TGCAGTGCTAGTTTCACAGCTAGCACAGATACGCAGTATTTT
>TRBV29-1|TRBJ1-2|-|-|12
CSVEPHLYGYTF
TGCAGCGTTGAACCCCATCTCTATGGCTACACCTTC
>TRBV7-2|TRBJ2-3|-|-|13
CARSLSGVGTQYF
TGTGCCCGCAGCTTATCCGGGGTGGGTACGCAGTATTTT
>TRBV19|TRBJ2-2|few|-|15
CASQILWQNTGELFF
TGTGCCAGTCAAATCCTGTGGCAGAACACCGGGGAGCTGTTTTTT
>TRBV7-8|TRBJ2-7|many|TRBD2|15
CASSSRVSGDYEQYF
TGTGCCAGCAGCTCCCGGGTTAGCGGGGACTACGAGCAGTACTTC
>TRBV2|TRBJ2-1|-|-|13
CASSALGANEQFF
TGTGCCAGCAGTGCCCTCGGGGCCAATGAGCAGTTCTTC
>TRBV7-9|TRBJ2-7|many|TRBD1|15
CASSLTGQGSYEQYF
TGTGCCAGCAGCTTAACCGGACAGGGGTCCTACGAGCAGTACTTC
>TRBV20-1|TRBJ2-7|few|TRBD2|15
CSWVTSGSGSYEQYF
TGCAGTTGGGTCACTAGCGGGAGTGGTTCCTACGAGCAGTACTTC
>TRBV20-1|TRBJ2-7|many|TRBD2|14
CSAGLAGGNYEQYF
TGCAGTGCTGGTCTAGCGGGAGGGAACTACGAGCAGTACTTC
>TRBV19|TRBJ2-7|many|TRBD2|13
CARIAGVYYEQYF
TGTGCCCGGATAGCGGGAGTGTACTACGAGCAGTACTTC
>TRBV15|TRBJ2-3|many|-|13
CATSLGLTDTQYF
TGTGCCACCTCTTTAGGTTTAACAGATACGCAGTATTTT
>TRBV5-1|TRBJ2-1|few|TRBD2|12
CASSGGSNEQFF
TGCGCCAGCTCGGGGGGAAGCAATGAGCAGTTCTTC
>TRBV20-1|TRBJ1-6|-|TRBD1|14
CSALSGGSDSPLHF
TGCAGTGCTTTATCAGGGGGGAGTGATTCACCCCTCCACTTT
>TRBV5-1|TRBJ1-1|-|TRBD1|13
CASSRDRGSEAFF
TGCGCCAGCAGCAGGGACAGGGGTTCTGAAGCTTTCTTT
>TRBV7-2|TRBJ1-6|-|-|13
CARVHRENSPLHF
TGTGCTAGAGTTCATAGGGAGAATTCACCCCTCCACTTT
>TRBV6-1|TRBJ2-2|-|TRBD2|15
CASSLGTSVTGELFF
TGTGCCAGCAGCCTCGGGACTAGCGTCACCGGGGAGCTGTTTTTT
>TRBV6-1|TRBJ1-5|many|-|13
CASSPEVRQPQHF
TGTGCCAGCAGCCCCGAAGTGAGGCAGCCCCAGCATTTT
>TRBV4-1|TRBJ2-1|few|TRBD1|16
CASSQDDRDTYNEQFF
TGCGCCAGCAGCCAAGACGACAGGGACACCTACAATGAGCAGTTCTTC
>TRBV20-1|TRBJ2-7|-|TRBD2|15
CSAAALAGGFSEQYF
TGCAGTGCCGCCGCTCTTGCGGGGGGTTTCTCCGAGCAGTACTTC
>TRBV25-1|TRBJ1-2|-|-|14
CASSESAQGYGYTF
TGTGCCAGCAGTGAATCGGCACAGGGCTACGGCTACACCTTC
>TRBV20-1|TRBJ2-7|few|-|13
CSARVKVGNGQYF
TGCAGTGCTAGAGTGAAGGTAGGAAACGGGCAGTACTTC
>TRBV6-5|TRBJ2-7|-|-|16
CASSSNLGGVGREQYF
TGTGCCAGCAGTTCCAACCTAGGGGGGGTAGGTCGCGAGCAGTACTTC